This T cell receptor (beta chain) was identified in a study of post-analysis software for immune sequencing data. A note on this clonotype: What it recognizes is unknown.

Trimming removed 3 bases from V and 8 bases from J; junction bases left unmatched: 9. The CDR3 sequence is 14 residues long. Presence of unique molecular identifiers characterized the TCR beta cDNA libraries. One entry per CDR3 protein results from TCRdb running MiXCR on the PCR reads. Seen here are hundreds of thousands of distinct CDR3 sequences, approximately 59% observed once, and the top ten hold around 11%. Study findings and constraints: TRBV5-6, TRBV5-1 and TRBV20-1 belonged to a set of roughly 5 TRBV segments that were more frequent in patients than controls. Among multiple sclerosis patients, normalized Chao1 diversity was significantly below that of controls.

The source is a girl aged 2-10 years with multiple sclerosis. The V and J genes are TRBV12-3 or TRBV12-4 and TRBJ1-2, with 7 bases that match TRBD1. Input material: blood. This CDR3 is CASSFNRGSFGYTF. CDR3 in DNA: TGTGCCAGCAGTTTTAACAGGGGAAGCTTCGGCTACACCTTC.